Presented here are 8 T cell receptor beta chains from one specimen sequenced in a study of shared clonotypes between healthy human individuals. Sequencing was performed with immunoSEQ multiplex PCR; in TCRdb, only in-frame clones are kept and a portion is missing. Found here are about 490,000 clones, roughly four fifths of them singletons; the top ten hold 10% to 15%. Sequencing was carried out using PBMCs. All receptors come from a woman aged 40 to 50 in good health. Some clones in this sample may be carry-over from other donors' samples.

The rearrangement links TRBV5-4 to TRBJ2-5; D perhaps matches TRBD2 (6 bases). CDR1 SGHNT and CDR2 YYREEE come from the germline V gene (reference sequence). CDR3 length: 14 amino acids. With 4 bases removed from V and 2 bases from J, the gap between germline ends came to 12 bases. CDR3 DNA sequence: TGTGCCAGCAGCCGGGAGAGGGCTCAAGAGACCCAGTACTTC. Translated, it gives CASSRERAQETQYF.

The CDR3 bases are TGTGCCAGCAGCGTAGCCCTAGCAAAGAACACCGGGGAGCTGTTTTTT. Its protein is CASSVALAKNTGELFF. This chain connects TRBV9 to TRBJ2-2, with TRBD2 as a possible D gene (5 bases). The CDR3 totals 16 residues. Germline V gene data show CDR1 as SGDLS and CDR2 as YYNGEE. V lost 0 bases to trimming and J lost 1 base, with 10 bases between them.

The chain has TRBV5-5 and TRBJ2-7, with unresolved D. The V gene lost 0 bases and the J gene lost 1 base, with 8 bases spanning the gap. Germline lookup yields CDR1 SGHKS and CDR2 YYEKEE (reference sequence). This CDR3 has 14 residues. CDR3 amino acids: CASSLVSLSYEQYF. The CDR3 nucleotides read TGTGCCAGCAGCTTGGTCAGTCTATCCTACGAGCAGTACTTC.

The rearrangement links TRBV21-1 to TRBJ2-7; the table calls TRBD1, which could not be checked here. TRBV21-1 is assigned pseudogene status. The CDR3 loop spans 16 amino acids. The CDR3 here is CASRIKGEPLGYEQYF. CDR3 DNA: TGTGCCAGCAGGATCAAAGGGGAACCTTTGGGATACGAGCAGTACTTC.

This clone was seen a few times. CDR3 coding DNA: TGTGCCAGCAGCGTAGTCCAGGGCGATTACAATGAGCAGTTCTTC. This encodes CASSVVQGDYNEQFF. The chain employs TRBV9 and TRBJ2-1; D might be TRBD1 (5 bases). Trimming shortened V by 0 bases and J by 4 bases, and 11 bases separated the two germline ends. The CDR3 totals 15 residues. Germline V lookup: CDR1 SGDLS, CDR2 YYNGEE.

V usage is TRBV5-1 and J usage is TRBJ2-3, with D uncertain. Germline CDR1 SGHRS, CDR2 YFSETQ. CDR3 length: 17 residues. Trimming removed 3 bases at V and 3 bases at J, with 20 bases between. This CDR3 reads CASSSRLTSAPTDTQYF. As DNA, the CDR3 is TGCGCCAGCAGCTCGAGGCTGACATCGGCCCCTACAGATACGCAGTATTTT.

This clone showed up just once. This rearrangement joins TRBV18 to TRBJ2-7; tentatively, D is TRBD1 (5 bases). The CDR3 covers 15 residues. The V gene's germline CDR1 is KGHSH and CDR2 LQKENI. With 0 bases removed from V and 2 bases from J, the gap between germline ends came to 11 bases. CDR3 region: CASSPPIAGTYEQYF. DNA of the CDR3: TGTGCCAGCTCACCACCGATAGCAGGGACCTACGAGCAGTACTTC.

This sequence joins TRBV4-3 and TRBJ2-1, with TRBD2 identical over 7 bases. J lost 8 bases, V lost 4 bases, and 11 bases had no gene match. The CDR3 is 15 residues long. In germline, CDR1 is LGHNA, CDR2 YSLEER. This CDR3 is CASSLEAAGEDEQFF. The CDR3, as DNA: TGCGCCAGCAGCCTGGAGGCGGCGGGAGAGGATGAGCAGTTCTTC.